The clone carrying this T cell receptor beta chain has ten or more counts. The antigen is undetermined. The data were obtained in a study of T cells after yellow fever vaccination. 5'RACE template switching produced TCR cDNA carrying a universal primer site and UMIs. TCRdb ran MiXCR on the 5' RACE reads and lists one entry per CDR3 protein. The sample has 450,000 to 550,000 distinct CDR3 sequences, roughly 22% seen once. Study-level findings and limits: From the bulk population, abundant clonotypes could contaminate and appear within FACS-sorted repertoires. When the response was secondary, it was weaker but reached its peak faster, day 5 versus 15. A large majority of primary-vaccination clones showed up again after the booster (about 97% CD4, 85% to 90% CD8).

Germline CDR1 and CDR2: MGHRA and YSYEKL. Losses at the gene ends were 4 bases for V and 6 bases for J; bases not matched to a gene: 9. This CDR3 spans 14 amino acids. This chain uses TRBV4-1 with TRBJ2-7; 7 bases match TRBD2. The sample here was PBMCs, taken approximately 22 days after the first yellow fever vaccination. The sequence was obtained from a man in his late teens or twenties who received the YFV17D yellow fever vaccine. This CDR3 reads CASSPLVGEGEQYF. The CDR3 bases are TGCGCCAGCAGCCCCCTAGTCGGGGAGGGCGAGCAGTACTTC.